Listed here are 32 T cell receptor beta chains from one sample, sequenced in a study of response to subunit inactivated influenza vaccine. TCRdb fed the RT-PCR reads into MiXCR, producing one record per CDR3 protein. The sample holds more than 400,000 distinct CDR3 sequences; under 8.5% are singletons and the top ten take over 10%. Here the sequenced sample was PBMCs from blood, taken roughly 24 months after vaccination. The source is a man aged 50 to 69 who received an inactivated influenza vaccine.

This chain connects TRBV28 to TRBJ2-7; 9 bases map to TRBD1. The trim removed 5 bases at V and 9 bases at J, leaving 8 bases unmatched. Looked up from germline, CDR1 is MDHEN and CDR2 is SYDVKM. The CDR3 sequence is 13 residues long. The CDR3 is CASSAQTGGGQYF. The CDR3 DNA follows: TGTGCCAGCAGTGCCCAAACAGGGGGCGGGCAGTACTTC.

This clonotype was detected a few times. V usage is TRBV5-1 and J usage is TRBJ1-6; 8 bases are a match to TRBD1. V lost 4 bases and J lost 3; bases outside the gene matches: 6. This CDR3 is 16 amino acids long. CDR1 and CDR2 from the germline V gene are SGHRS and YFSETQ. CDR3 coding DNA: TGCGCCAGCAGCCCCGGGACAGGCGACTATAATTCACCCCTCCACTTT. It yields the protein CASSPGTGDYNSPLHF.

This chain joins TRBV5-1 and TRBJ2-7; 8 positions match TRBD1. V was clipped by 0 bases and J by 4 bases; unmatched bases: 9. The germline gives CDR1 SGHRS, CDR2 YFSETQ. CDR3 length equals 16 residues. The CDR3 sequence: CASSLAGQQGGYEQYF. CDR3 sequence (DNA): TGCGCCAGCAGCTTGGCCGGCCAACAGGGGGGATACGAGCAGTACTTC. The full variable domain, its missing parts supplied by reference TRBV5-1 and TRBJ2-7, is KAGVTQTPRYLIKTRGQQVTLSCSPISGHRSVSWYQQTPGQGLQFLFEYFSETQRNKGNFPGRFSGRQFSNSRSEMNVSTLELGDSALYLCASSLAGQQGGYEQYFGPGTRLTVT.

This clonotype has a handful of counts. The CDR3 here is CATSRAWGASSGNTIYF. CDR3 DNA: TGTGCCACCAGCAGAGCTTGGGGGGCAAGCTCTGGAAACACCATATATTTT. The chain combines TRBV15 with TRBJ1-3, with D possibly being TRBD1 (6 bases). V was pared by 1 base and J by 0 bases, with 13 bases between. This CDR3 spans 17 amino acids. The V gene's germline CDR1 is LNHNV and CDR2 YYDKDF (reference sequence). Together with reference TRBV15 and TRBJ1-3, the CDR3 gives the full variable domain: DAMVIQNPRYQVTQFGKPVTLSCSQTLNHNVMYWYQQKSSQAPKLLFHYYDKDFNNEADTPDNFQSRRPNTSFCFLDIRSPGLGDTAMYLCATSRAWGASSGNTIYFGEGSWLTVV.

V gene TRBV9 combines with J gene TRBJ2-1; D possibly corresponds to TRBD2 (6 bases). Germline V gene lookup returns CDR1 SGDLS and CDR2 YYNGEE. This CDR3 contains 14 residues. V lost 3 bases to trimming and J lost 6 bases, with 13 bases between them. CDR3 in DNA: TGTGCCAGCAGCGATAGGGACTTTCCCAATGAGCAGTTCTTC. It translates to CASSDRDFPNEQFF.

This clonotype was picked up a small number of times. The chain combines TRBV7-2 with TRBJ2-7, with 7 bases matching TRBD1. This CDR3 comprises 13 residues. Trimming removed 4 bases from V and 7 bases from J; junction bases left unmatched: 7. Looked up from germline, CDR1 is SGHTA and CDR2 is FQGNSA. The CDR3 spells CASSSQGRKEQYF. The CDR3 DNA follows: TGTGCCAGCAGCTCACAGGGGAGAAAGGAGCAGTACTTC.

The chain uses TRBV6-5 and TRBJ2-7; D unresolved. V dropped 2 bases and J dropped 3 bases, with 8 bases sitting between them. Germline V gene data show CDR1 as MNHEY and CDR2 as SVGAGI. The CDR3 has 13 residues. The CDR3 coding sequence is TGTGCCAGCAGTTACGCCCAATTCTACGAGCAGTACTTC. Translating gives CASSYAQFYEQYF.

This clonotype was observed a few times. This chain connects TRBV28 to TRBJ2-7; D unclear. Per the germline V gene, CDR1 is MDHEN and CDR2 is SYDVKM. The CDR3 is made up of 13 amino acids. Deletions cut 3 bases from V and 0 bases from J, with 6 bases between. The CDR3: CASSFGNSYEQYF. In DNA form, the CDR3 reads TGTGCCAGCAGTTTCGGCAACTCCTACGAGCAGTACTTC.

This clonotype was observed a handful of times. The V call is TRBV20-1, the J call TRBJ1-6; maybe TRBD1 (5 bases). From germline, CDR1 is DFQATT and CDR2 SNEGSKA (reference sequence). CDR3 length: 14 amino acids. The V and J ends lost 1 base and 5 bases respectively, with 9 bases between them. CDR3 protein: CSARAGVDNSPLHF. CDR3 nucleotide sequence: TGCAGTGCTAGAGCGGGGGTCGATAATTCACCCCTCCACTTT.

This clonotype was counted many times. The chain joins TRBV7-8 to TRBJ2-7; weak D call: TRBD2 (5 bases). Germline V lookup: CDR1 SGHVS, CDR2 FQNEAQ. The germline V and J ends were trimmed by 3 bases and 6 bases, with 12 bases remaining between them. CDR3 length equals 13 residues. In DNA form, the CDR3 reads TGTGCCAGCAGCTTTGGAGAGGGCCTCGAGCAGTACTTC. It codes for CASSFGEGLEQYF.

This clonotype came up a few times. This sequence joins TRBV7-6 and TRBJ2-7, with TRBD1 identical over 9 bases. V lost 4 bases and J lost 3; bases outside the gene matches: 7. There are 15 residues in the CDR3. Germline CDR1 and CDR2: SGHVS and FNYEAQ. The CDR3 DNA reads as TGTGCCAGCAGCTCCCGAGGGACAGGGATCTACGAGCAGTACTTC. This sequence encodes CASSSRGTGIYEQYF.

The gene calls are TRBV5-1 and TRBJ2-1, with TRBD2 matching 7 bases. CDR1 SGHRS and CDR2 YFSETQ come from the germline V gene. This CDR3 region has 15 residues. The V segment lost 2 bases and the J segment 8 bases; nucleotides outside the gene matches: 10. The CDR3 bases are TGCGCCAGCAGCTTAGTTAGCGGGCCCTTGGATGAGCAGTTCTTC. Its translation is CASSLVSGPLDEQFF. The entire variable domain, with the rest obtained from reference TRBV5-1 and TRBJ2-1, is as follows: KAGVTQTPRYLIKTRGQQVTLSCSPISGHRSVSWYQQTPGQGLQFLFEYFSETQRNKGNFPGRFSGRQFSNSRSEMNVSTLELGDSALYLCASSLVSGPLDEQFFGPGTRLTVL.

The rearrangement uses TRBV12-3 or TRBV12-4 and TRBJ2-5, with TRBD1 matching 7 bases. The CDR3 consists of 15 residues. V lost 5 bases and J lost 3; bases outside the gene matches: 9. The CDR3 reads CASSASTGSKETQYF. CDR3 sequence (DNA): TGTGCCAGCAGTGCGTCGACAGGGAGCAAAGAGACCCAGTACTTC.

The chain employs TRBV5-1 and TRBJ2-5; TRBD1 matches 10 bases. The V gene's germline CDR1 is SGHRS and CDR2 YFSETQ. V dropped 3 bases and J dropped 4; count of bases not matched to a gene: 6. This CDR3 spans 15 amino acids. Here the CDR3 DNA reads TGCGCCAGCAGCTCGGGACAGGGGTTCGGAGAGACCCAGTACTTC. Translation: CASSSGQGFGETQYF.

This clonotype came up a few times. The chain couples TRBV20-1 to TRBJ2-1, with a weak D call TRBD1 (5 bases). V was clipped by 2 bases and J by 0 bases, with 5 bases between them. This CDR3 comprises 13 residues. Germline values: CDR1 DFQATT, CDR2 SNEGSKA (reference sequence). This chain's CDR3 is CSARQGSYNEQFF. DNA for the CDR3: TGCAGTGCTAGACAGGGCTCCTACAATGAGCAGTTCTTC.

In this sample, this clonotype turned up many times. V gene TRBV5-6 combines with J gene TRBJ2-1; unclear D gene. Germline-derived CDR1 and CDR2 are SGHDT and YYEEEE. The CDR3 length is 15 residues. Trimming pared 4 bases from V and 0 bases from J, leaving 11 bases between. DNA of the CDR3: TGTGCCAGCAGCACCGGACCGAGCTCCTACAATGAGCAGTTCTTC. Its translation: CASSTGPSSYNEQFF.

This clonotype was counted many times. The J gene is TRBJ2-1, the V gene TRBV24-1; D assignment may be TRBD1 or TRBD2 (5 bases each). The CDR3 is made up of 16 amino acids. The germline V gene encodes CDR1 KGHDR and CDR2 SFDVKD. V lost 1 base and J 4 bases, leaving 13 bases between the germline ends. This chain's CDR3 is CATSDFGQGGYNEQFF. In nucleotides, the CDR3 is TGTGCCACCAGTGATTTCGGGCAGGGCGGGTACAATGAGCAGTTCTTC.

This clonotype has just a few counts. This chain joins TRBV4-1 and TRBJ2-2; no clear D. Germline CDR1 and CDR2: MGHRA and YSYEKL. Trimming shortened V by 0 bases and J by 5 bases, and 4 bases separated the two germline ends. The CDR3 is 13 residues long. The CDR3 DNA reads as TGCGCCAGCAGCCAAGAGGAAACCGGGGAGCTGTTTTTT. Translation gives CASSQEETGELFF.

At least ten counts were recorded for this clonotype. The chain recombines TRBV25-1 with TRBJ1-1, with D unclear. This CDR3 comprises 12 residues. Trimming cost V 7 bases and J 3 bases, with 9 bases left between them. Germline values: CDR1 MGHDK, CDR2 SYGVNS. In DNA, the CDR3 is TGTGCCAGCACCACCGGGTACACTGAAGCTTTCTTT. As protein: CASTTGYTEAFF.

V usage is TRBV4-2 and J usage is TRBJ2-5; 7 nucleotides agree with TRBD1. The J segment lost 4 bases and the V segment lost 5 bases, leaving 10 bases of the junction unmatched. The CDR3 totals 15 residues. Germline V lookup: CDR1 LGHNA, CDR2 YNFKEQ. The CDR3 bases are TGTGCCAGCAGCACCCGACAGGGATCTTTAGAGACCCAGTACTTC. Residues: CASSTRQGSLETQYF.

Many counts were recorded for this clonotype. The rearrangement joins TRBV12-3 or TRBV12-4 to TRBJ2-2; 8 bases agree with TRBD2. V shed 2 bases, J shed 0 bases, and the junction held 2 bases outside the gene matches. The CDR3 covers 16 residues. CDR3 amino acids: CASSLSSGTNTGELFF. CDR3 nucleotide sequence: TGTGCCAGCAGTTTAAGTAGCGGGACGAACACCGGGGAGCTGTTTTTT.

The sample holds many counts of this clonotype. V and J are TRBV6-6 and TRBJ1-5; D unclear. CDR3 length: 12 residues. CDR1 is MNHNY, CDR2 SVGAGI, per germline (reference sequence). The V gene lost 5 bases and the J gene lost 3 bases, with 5 bases spanning the gap. CDR3 amino acids: CASSPPNQPQHF. The DNA of the CDR3 is TGTGCCAGCAGTCCACCCAATCAGCCCCAGCATTTT.

There are many counts of this clonotype. The V and J genes are TRBV29-1 and TRBJ1-3, with D possibly being TRBD1 (5 bases). Deletions cut 7 bases from V and 0 bases from J, with 13 bases between. The CDR3 is 14 amino acids. Germline V CDR1 and CDR2: SQVTM, ANQGSEA. In DNA form, the CDR3 reads TGCAGCGACCTCGACAGATCCTCTGGAAACACCATATATTTT. Translated: CSDLDRSSGNTIYF.

This clonotype was counted between two and nine times. The germline gene is not matched at one end of the junction; a read error may be the cause. This rearrangement joins TRBV9 to TRBJ2-1; D may be TRBD2 (6 bases). The CDR3 is 15 amino acids. The germline V gene encodes CDR1 SGDLS and CDR2 YYNGEE. Written as DNA, the CDR3 is TGTGCCAGAAGCGTAGATAGCGGAGGCTACAATGAGCAGTTCTTC. The encoded protein is CARSVDSGGYNEQFF. Filled out from reference TRBV9 and TRBJ2-1, the complete variable domain reads DSGVTQTPKHLITATGQRVTLRCSPRSGDLSVYWYQQSLDQGLQFLIQYYNGEERAKGNILERFSAQQFPDLHSELNLSSLELGDSALYFCARSVDSGGYNEQFFGPGTRLTVL.

This clonotype was found many times. The chain uses TRBV2 and TRBJ2-2; TRBD1 is a possible D gene (6 bases). Germline V lookup: CDR1 SNHLY, CDR2 FYNNEI. This CDR3 spans 14 amino acids. V lost 7 bases and J lost 5, with 14 bases in between. The CDR3 DNA sequence: TGTGCCAGCAAAGGGCAGGGGCAAACCGGGGAGCTGTTTTTT. This gives the protein CASKGQGQTGELFF.

The chain carries TRBV20-1 and TRBJ2-5; TRBD2 matches at 7 bases. J gave up 2 bases and V 3 bases, and 9 bases lay outside the gene matches. The CDR3 extends over 15 amino acids. The germline CDR1 and CDR2 sequences are DFQATT and SNEGSKA (reference sequence). CDR3 residues: CSASRPRGLQETQYF. DNA for the CDR3: TGCAGTGCTAGTAGGCCCCGGGGACTACAAGAGACCCAGTACTTC.

The chain uses TRBV29-1 and TRBJ2-2; a possible D gene is TRBD1 (6 bases). With 1 base removed from V and 5 bases from J, the gap between germline ends came to 11 bases. Germline V gene sequence: CDR1 SQVTM, CDR2 ANQGSEA. This CDR3 has 14 residues. The CDR3: CSVEVSQGTGELFF. DNA for the CDR3: TGCAGCGTTGAAGTCAGCCAGGGGACCGGGGAGCTGTTTTTT.

V gene TRBV11-1 combines with J gene TRBJ1-1; D might be TRBD1 (6 bases). The germline CDR1 and CDR2 sequences are SGHAT and FQDESV (reference sequence). The V end was cut by 4 bases, the J end by 5 bases, with 26 bases between. This CDR3 spans 18 amino acids. CDR3 amino acids: CASSSENLYRASRTEAFF. DNA for the CDR3: TGTGCCAGCAGCTCCGAGAATCTTTACAGGGCTTCAAGGACTGAAGCTTTCTTT.

This clonotype was seen a few times. J is TRBJ2-1 and V is TRBV2; D is unresolved. This CDR3 is built from 16 residues. Germline V gives CDR1 SNHLY, CDR2 FYNNEI. Between the trimmed V and J ends, which lost 4 bases and 0 bases, there was a span of 13 bases. CDR3 nucleotide sequence: TGTGCCAGCAGTGGGGTGGGCTTCAGCTCCTACAATGAGCAGTTCTTC. Translating gives CASSGVGFSSYNEQFF.

In its sample, this clonotype was seen many times. The chain links TRBV5-6 to TRBJ2-2; D may be TRBD1 (6 bases). Germline V lookup: CDR1 SGHDT, CDR2 YYEEEE. V shed 4 bases and J shed 2 bases, with 12 bases lying between them. The CDR3 loop spans 15 amino acids. CDR3 nucleotides: TGTGCCAGCAGCCCCCAGGGGTCCAACACCGGGGAGCTGTTTTTT. It translates to CASSPQGSNTGELFF. The entire variable domain, with the rest obtained from reference TRBV5-6 and TRBJ2-2, is as follows: DAGVTQSPTHLIKTRGQQVTLRCSPKSGHDTVSWYQQALGQGPQFIFQYYEEEERQRGNFPDRFSGHQFPNYSSELNVNALLLGDSALYLCASSPQGSNTGELFFGEGSRLTVL.

This clonotype occurred a few times. The chain joins TRBV27 to TRBJ1-3; tentatively, D is TRBD1 (5 bases). The V gene's germline CDR1 is MNHEY and CDR2 SMNVEV (reference sequence). V lost 0 bases and J lost 4, with 10 bases in between. This CDR3 has 15 residues. The CDR3: CASSLSPGPGNTIYF. The CDR3 DNA reads as TGTGCCAGCAGTTTATCACCAGGGCCAGGAAACACCATATATTTT.

A few counts support this clonotype. V and J are TRBV4-3 and TRBJ2-7, with D possibly TRBD2 on 6 matching bases. There are 20 residues in the CDR3. V was shortened by 0 bases and J by 2 bases, with 26 bases between the two germline ends. Germline CDR1 LGHNA, CDR2 YSLEER. CDR3 amino acids: CASSQDGSWRELAQTYEQYF. The CDR3 region has the DNA TGCGCCAGCAGCCAAGATGGGAGCTGGAGGGAGCTAGCGCAAACCTACGAGCAGTACTTC.